The next 31 T cell receptor beta chains were all read from a single sample in a study of blood T cells in healthy people across ages. Primed by a sample-barcoded 5' primer and a J-beta primer mix, a second PCR proceeded for about 6 to 11 cycles. TCRdb called the 5' RACE reads again in MiXCR, with one record for every CDR3 protein. The repertoire consists of about 640,000 distinct CDR3 sequences, with under 65% occurring once and the leading ten covering 35% to 40%. Sequenced material: blood. These receptors were collected from a man in his sixties in good health.

The V gene is TRBV5-1, the J gene TRBJ2-6; D is unclear. Germline CDR1 is SGHRS and CDR2 is YFSETQ. Trimming cost V 2 bases and J 0 bases, with 12 bases left between them. This CDR3 has 17 amino acids. The DNA of the CDR3 is TGCGCCAGCAGCTTCTGGCAGCGAGCCTCTGGGGCCAACGTCCTGACTTTC. Translating it yields CASSFWQRASGANVLTF.

The chain uses TRBV3-1 and TRBJ2-7; D is ambiguous. The closer fit of TRBJ2-5 to the DNA end suggests the J call may be wrong. Looked up from germline, CDR1 is LGHDT and CDR2 is YNNKEL (reference sequence). The CDR3 covers 15 residues. CDR3 residues: CASSPVAGSRETQYF. DNA for the CDR3: TGTGCCAGCAGCCCCGTGGCAGGTTCGCGTGAGACCCAGTACTTC.

This chain connects TRBV5-1 to TRBJ2-5, with 9 bases lining up with TRBD1. The DNA end lines up better with TRBJ2-7; the J call may be wrong. Germline V gives CDR1 SGHRS, CDR2 YFSETQ. There are 15 residues in the CDR3. The CDR3 is CASSLRLDRGFEQYF. DNA of the CDR3: TGCGCCAGCAGCCTAAGGCTGGACAGGGGCTTCGAGCAGTACTTC.

This chain uses TRBV5-1 with TRBJ1-1; possibly TRBD1 for D (6 bases). The CDR3 extends over 15 amino acids. Germline CDR1 and CDR2: SGHRS and YFSETQ. V lost 0 bases, J lost 1 base, and 10 bases lay in between. Here the CDR3 DNA reads TGCGCCAGCAGCTTGGACGAGACAGGGAACACTGAAGCTTTCTTT. Amino acids: CASSLDETGNTEAFF.

There are a few counts of this clonotype. The rearrangement links TRBV4-1 to TRBJ1-2, with D possibly TRBD1 on 5 matching bases. Trimming shortened V by 4 bases and J by 1 base, and 10 bases separated the two germline ends. CDR3 length: 14 residues. In germline, CDR1 is MGHRA, CDR2 YSYEKL. CDR3 in DNA: TGCGCCAGCAGCCGAACACAGGATAACTATGGCTACACCTTC. Encoded protein: CASSRTQDNYGYTF.

The rearrangement joins TRBV2 to TRBJ2-3, with a tentative D call TRBD2 (6 bases). The V gene's germline CDR1 is SNHLY and CDR2 FYNNEI. This CDR3 contains 14 residues. Trimming removed 7 bases at V and 3 bases at J, with 14 bases between. The CDR3 DNA reads as TGTGCCAGCAATAAACTAGCACAGACAGATACGCAGTATTTT. Protein: CASNKLAQTDTQYF.

This sequence joins TRBV14 and TRBJ2-5; TRBD2 agrees at 7 bases. With V trimmed by 0 bases and J by 6 bases, 7 bases remained unmatched. The CDR3 loop spans 15 amino acids. Germline V gives CDR1 SGHDN, CDR2 FVKESK. The CDR3 loop reads CASSQDGGVGKTQYF. CDR3 coding DNA: TGTGCCAGCAGCCAAGATGGGGGGGTCGGAAAGACCCAGTACTTC.

This clonotype came up a few times. The rearrangement links TRBV29-1 to TRBJ2-3, with D perhaps TRBD2 (6 bases). In germline, CDR1 is SQVTM, CDR2 ANQGSEA. V dropped 5 bases and J dropped 3 bases, with 15 bases sitting between them. There are 14 residues in the CDR3. Written as DNA, the CDR3 is TGCAGCGTTAGTAGCGGCCAAGGGACAGATACGCAGTATTTT. Translation: CSVSSGQGTDTQYF.

The rearrangement links TRBV7-2 to TRBJ1-2; 9 bases are shared with TRBD1. The V segment lost 5 bases and the J segment 4 bases; nucleotides outside the gene matches: 8. The germline V gene has CDR1 SGHTA and CDR2 FQGNSA. The CDR3 spans 15 residues. The CDR3: CASSPGQGESYGYTF. The CDR3 DNA reads TGTGCCAGCAGCCCGGGACAGGGAGAGAGCTATGGCTACACCTTC.

V gene TRBV5-1 combines with J gene TRBJ2-6; unclear D gene. The CDR3 sequence is 16 residues long. Germline loops: CDR1 SGHRS, CDR2 YFSETQ. Trimming removed 1 base from V and 0 bases from J, with 8 bases in between. CDR3 amino acids: CASSLQATSGANVLTF. CDR3 in DNA: TGCGCCAGCAGCTTGCAGGCAACCTCTGGGGCCAACGTCCTGACTTTC. The variable domain in full, with the rest retrieved from reference TRBV5-1 and TRBJ2-6, is KAGVTQTPRYLIKTRGQQVTLSCSPISGHRSVSWYQQTPGQGLQFLFEYFSETQRNKGNFPGRFSGRQFSNSRSEMNVSTLELGDSALYLCASSLQATSGANVLTFGAGSRLTVL.

This clonotype was counted between two and nine times. This chain uses TRBV14 with TRBJ2-5; 11 bases map to TRBD2. Trimming at V came to 0 bases and at J to 5 bases, leaving 17 bases not matched to a gene. This CDR3 region has 20 residues. Germline CDR1 and CDR2: SGHDN and FVKESK. The CDR3 here is CASSQDPATTSGGFWETQYF. The CDR3 DNA is TGTGCCAGCAGCCAAGATCCGGCGACTACTAGCGGGGGTTTTTGGGAGACCCAGTACTTC. The variable domain in full, with the rest retrieved from reference TRBV14 and TRBJ2-5, is EAGVTQFPSHSVIEKGQTVTLRCDPISGHDNLYWYRRVMGKEIKFLLHFVKESKQDESGMPNNRFLAERTGGTYSTLKVQPAELEDSGVYFCASSQDPATTSGGFWETQYFGPGTRLLVL.

The rearrangement joins TRBV29-1 to TRBJ2-5; D is uncertain. Germline lookup yields CDR1 SQVTM and CDR2 ANQGSEA. CDR3 size: 15 residues. V was pared by 1 base and J by 1 base, with 13 bases between. CDR3 bases: TGCAGCGTTGAAGGTGGCAGGACGTCCCAAGAGACCCAGTACTTC. Translated: CSVEGGRTSQETQYF.

This clonotype showed up just once. The genes are TRBV21-1 and TRBJ2-7; TRBD1, the D gene given by the table, was not confirmed from the DNA. TRBV21-1 is a known pseudogene. There are 18 residues in the CDR3. CDR3 residues: CASSPVVFWGAFICEQYF. The CDR3 DNA follows: TGTGCCAGCAGCCCGGTTGTTTTTTGGGGGGCATTTATATGCGAGCAGTACTTC.

The rearrangement links TRBV4-1 to TRBJ2-3; D is tentatively TRBD1 or TRBD2 (5 bases each). Germline V CDR1 and CDR2: MGHRA, YSYEKL. This CDR3 comprises 13 residues. V gave up 0 bases and J gave up 9 bases, with 10 bases separating them. The CDR3 coding sequence is TGCGCCAGCAGCCAAGATCATGGGGGAACGCAGTATTTT. It yields the protein CASSQDHGGTQYF.

The V gene is TRBV29-1, the J gene TRBJ2-1; perhaps TRBD2 as D (5 bases). The germline gives CDR1 SQVTM, CDR2 ANQGSEA. V lost 5 bases, J lost 13 bases, and 15 bases lay in between. The CDR3 spans 11 residues. The CDR3, as DNA: TGCAGCGTTCCTCGGATCGGGGTCCAGTTCTTC. It translates to CSVPRIGVQFF.

This clonotype has a count of ten or more. A much larger clone sits a single nucleotide away, making a read error possible. The chain has TRBV7-9 and TRBJ2-1; 8 bases line up with TRBD2. The CDR3 totals 15 residues. J lost 15 bases, V lost 2 bases, and 15 bases had no gene match. Germline lookup yields CDR1 SEHNR and CDR2 FQNEAQ (reference sequence). Written as DNA, the CDR3 is TGTGCCAGCAGCTTATGGGGCGGGGGGCCACAAGCCTGGTTCTTC. Its protein product is CASSLWGGGPQAWFF.

V is TRBV25-1 and J is TRBJ2-5; D may correspond to TRBD1 or TRBD2 (6 bases each). The germline V and J ends were trimmed by 4 bases and 0 bases, with 12 bases remaining between them. Germline CDR1 and CDR2: MGHDK and SYGVNS. The CDR3 loop spans 15 amino acids. CDR3 sequence (DNA): TGTGCCAGCAGTGGGCAAGGGGGGTACCAAGAGACCCAGTACTTC. Its translation: CASSGQGGYQETQYF.

The rearrangement uses TRBV28 and TRBJ2-7; no firm D call. Germline values: CDR1 MDHEN, CDR2 SYDVKM. V shed 7 bases and J shed 2 bases, with 21 bases lying between them. This CDR3 region has 16 residues. Written as DNA, the CDR3 is TGTGCCAGCACCGTACCAGCCTCACAGTTGCCCTACGAGCAGTACTTC. It codes for CASTVPASQLPYEQYF.

The chain couples TRBV20-1 to TRBJ1-6; TRBD1 agrees at 8 bases. This CDR3 has 13 amino acids. V lost 5 bases and J lost 7; bases outside the gene matches: 4. The germline V gene has CDR1 DFQATT and CDR2 SNEGSKA (reference sequence). This CDR3 is CSAPDRANSPLHF. The DNA of the CDR3 is TGCAGTGCTCCGGACAGGGCGAATTCACCCCTCCACTTT.

The J gene is TRBJ2-1, the V gene TRBV7-2, with 10 nucleotides matching TRBD2. Germline V gives CDR1 SGHTA, CDR2 FQGNSA. The CDR3 loop spans 14 amino acids. J gave up 11 bases and V 7 bases, and 11 bases lay outside the gene matches. The CDR3 DNA reads as TGTGCCAGCAACAGAGCGGGGGGGCATGATCAGCAGTTCTTC. It specifies CASNRAGGHDQQFF. Full variable domain (remainder filled in from reference TRBV7-2 and TRBJ2-1): GAGVSQSPSNKVTEKGKDVELRCDPISGHTALYWYRQSLGQGLEFLIYFQGNSAPDKSGLPSDRFSAERTGGSVSTLTIQRTQQEDSAVYLCASNRAGGHDQQFFGPGTRLTVL.

The rearrangement links TRBV20-1 to TRBJ2-1; 15 bases are shared with TRBD2. The CDR3 has 14 residues. Looked up from germline, CDR1 is DFQATT and CDR2 is SNEGSKA (reference sequence). J lost 13 bases, V lost 4 bases, and 8 bases had no gene match. CDR3: CSANDGLAGGIQFF. The CDR3 nucleotides are TGCAGTGCTAACGACGGACTAGCGGGGGGGATACAGTTCTTC.

The rearrangement uses TRBV10-3 and TRBJ2-3, with 7 nucleotides matching TRBD2. Looked up from germline, CDR1 is ENHRY and CDR2 is SYGVKD. The CDR3 has 14 residues. V shed 10 bases, J shed 5 bases, and the junction held 12 bases outside the gene matches. CDR3 DNA sequence: TGTGCCACCGCGGCGGGGGATCTAGGAGATACGCAGTATTTT. This codes for CATAAGDLGDTQYF.

The J gene is TRBJ1-4, the V gene TRBV20-1; D remains unclear. The V end was cut by 0 bases, the J end by 4 bases, with 9 bases between. Germline values: CDR1 DFQATT, CDR2 SNEGSKA (reference sequence). CDR3 length equals 14 residues. This CDR3 is CSARDSGGNEKLFF. The CDR3 nucleotides are TGCAGTGCTAGAGATAGTGGCGGTAATGAAAAACTGTTTTTT.

The chain is built from TRBV29-1 and TRBJ1-2, with D unclear. Trimming shortened V by 3 bases and J by 6 bases, and 14 bases separated the two germline ends. The CDR3 covers 13 residues. Germline V gene lookup returns CDR1 SQVTM and CDR2 ANQGSEA. The CDR3 bases are TGCAGCGTTGATATCCCCGGGAGCGATGGCTACACCTTC. Its protein is CSVDIPGSDGYTF.

The sample holds a few counts of this clonotype. V is TRBV25-1 and J is TRBJ2-5; 7 bases agree with TRBD1. V was pared by 8 bases and J by 0 bases, with 6 bases of the junction left unmatched. Per the germline V gene, CDR1 is MGHDK and CDR2 is SYGVNS. This CDR3 is 14 amino acids long. CDR3 DNA: TGTGCCAGCGATACAGGGGTGTACCAAGAGACCCAGTACTTC. It codes for CASDTGVYQETQYF.

The chain is built from TRBV2 and TRBJ2-5; D remains ambiguous. Trimming cost V 4 bases and J 0 bases, with 12 bases left between them. The V gene's germline CDR1 is SNHLY and CDR2 FYNNEI. The CDR3 loop spans 15 amino acids. CDR3 coding DNA: TGTGCCAGCAGTGCTTCGCCAGTGTACCAAGAGACCCAGTACTTC. It encodes CASSASPVYQETQYF.

The J gene is TRBJ2-1, the V gene TRBV20-1; 11 positions match TRBD2. Germline values: CDR1 DFQATT, CDR2 SNEGSKA (reference sequence). The CDR3 contains 15 residues. V trimming: 0 bases; J trimming: 6 bases; junction bases outside the gene matches: 4. CDR3 amino acids: CSAREAGLAVNEQFF. The CDR3 DNA reads TGCAGTGCTAGAGAAGCGGGACTAGCGGTCAATGAGCAGTTCTTC.

The chain carries TRBV21-1 and TRBJ2-3; the table's D call, TRBD1, was not checked against the DNA. TRBV21-1 is labeled a pseudogene. The CDR3 contains 17 residues. The CDR3 is CASSKADGGGNTDTQYF. Written as DNA, the CDR3 is TGTGCCAGCAGCAAAGCAGACGGGGGGGGAAACACAGATACGCAGTATTTT.

The chain carries TRBV12-3 or TRBV12-4 and TRBJ1-4, with TRBD1 identical over 11 bases. This CDR3 comprises 14 residues. The J segment lost 10 bases and the V segment lost 6 bases, leaving 7 bases of the junction unmatched. The DNA for the CDR3 is TGTGCCAGCAGCCAGGACAGGGGGCCCGGAAAACTGTTTTTT. Translating it yields CASSQDRGPGKLFF.

Only a few counts were recorded for this clonotype. The chain links TRBV28 to TRBJ2-7; possible D gene TRBD1, 5 bases. In germline, CDR1 is MDHEN, CDR2 SYDVKM. This CDR3 is 14 amino acids long. V was trimmed by 3 bases and J by 3 bases, leaving 12 bases between them. CDR3: CASSFGAGIYEQYF. CDR3 DNA sequence: TGTGCCAGCAGTTTTGGGGCAGGGATCTACGAGCAGTACTTC.

The chain is built from TRBV28 and TRBJ2-5; 8 positions match TRBD2. In germline, CDR1 is MDHEN, CDR2 SYDVKM. CDR3 size: 15 residues. The V and J ends lost 5 bases and 5 bases, in that order; junction bases with no gene match: 10. The CDR3 is CASSPWGLAGETQYF. The CDR3 DNA reads TGTGCCAGCAGTCCCTGGGGCTTAGCGGGGGAGACCCAGTACTTC.